This T cell receptor (beta chain) was sequenced in a study of molecular identifiers for immune sequencing clone quantification. Previously described methods and listed TCR primers produced bulk TCR libraries. TCRdb passed the PCR reads through MiXCR, listing each CDR3 protein once. The repertoire includes just under 650,000 distinct CDR3 sequences, just under 20% of them detected once, and roughly 0.85% sits in the top ten. The CD8+CD4-CCR7+CD45RA+ phenotype defined the sorted naive CD8 T cells. This CDR3 has 15 amino acids. Germline CDR1 SGDLS, CDR2 YYNGEE. J lost 4 bases, V lost 3 bases, and 5 bases had no gene match. This clonotype was observed a handful of times.

V gene TRBV9 combines with J gene TRBJ2-3, with 10 bases fitting TRBD2. Material for sequencing was naive CD8+ T cells from blood, with Jurkat cell RNA spiked in. As to subset: FACS-sorted CD8+CD4-CCR7+CD45RA+ naive T cells. This TCR came from a human donor in good health. Some libraries in this study had Jurkat cell RNA spiked in. The DNA of the CDR3 is TGTGCCAGCAGCGGCAGCGGGGGGGCAGCAGATACGCAGTATTTT. It encodes CASSGSGGAADTQYF.